This passage covers 19 T cell receptor beta chains from one sample sequenced in a study of a mutant IDH1 vaccine in newly diagnosed glioma (dated by TCRdb to the early 2020s). Their specific antigens are unknown. The time point label of this sample denotes: week 23, last vaccination. Each vaccine dose was 300 ug of a 20-mer mutant IDH1 peptide in Montanide, given subcutaneously with topical imiquimod. Library prep was done by the immunoSEQ multiplex PCR assay. In its TCRdb copy, this immuneACCESS table keeps in-frame sequences only and misses some clones. Where compared with another copy, unresolved V genes explain less than half of these, and the others have no known cause. A total of around 28,000 clones appear in this sample, around 83% of them only once. The top ten clones comprise under 20% of the sample. The sequencing used PBMCs, collected from a glioma patient whose treatment included an IDH1 peptide vaccine. The receptor set was obtained from a woman aged 25-40 years with glioma.

In its sample, this clone was seen once. This chain connects TRBV7-9 to TRBJ1-5; tentative D call: TRBD1 (6 bases). V was clipped by 5 bases and J by 3 bases, with 14 bases between them. This CDR3 spans 15 amino acids. Germline CDR1 reads SEHNR; CDR2 reads FQNEAQ (reference sequence). The CDR3 loop reads CASSPYGGLNQPQHF. CDR3 sequence (DNA): TGTGCCAGCAGCCCCTATGGGGGGCTCAATCAGCCCCAGCATTTT.

This rearrangement joins TRBV9 to TRBJ2-7; no clear D gene. The CDR3 sequence is 13 residues long. V was clipped by 0 bases and J by 0 bases, with 4 bases between them. Germline lookup yields CDR1 SGDLS and CDR2 YYNGEE. The CDR3 sequence is CASSVGSSYEQYF. CDR3 in DNA: TGTGCCAGCAGCGTAGGGTCCTCCTACGAGCAGTACTTC.

The J gene is TRBJ2-5, the V gene TRBV2; D might be TRBD1 or TRBD2, each matching 5 bases. Germline CDR1 is SNHLY and CDR2 is FYNNEI. This CDR3 has 14 residues. Deletions cut 10 bases from V and 6 bases from J, with 21 bases between. CDR3 residues: CATTPGRSGQTQYF. The CDR3 bases are TGTGCCACCACCCCGGGGCGATCCGGGCAGACCCAGTACTTC.

The chain is built from TRBV6-1 and TRBJ2-3; TRBD1 might be the D (5 bases). The CDR3 spans 15 residues. V lost 8 bases, J lost 5 bases, and 20 bases lay in between. Per the germline V gene, CDR1 is MNHNS and CDR2 is SASEGT. The CDR3 DNA follows: TGTGCCAGCCAAACGGCTAGGGGCGCTCAAGATACGCAGTATTTT. Its translation is CASQTARGAQDTQYF.

This chain links TRBV18 with TRBJ2-5, with D unresolved. This CDR3 region has 14 residues. Trimming took 3 bases from V and 7 from J, leaving 15 bases between them. The germline V gene has CDR1 KGHSH and CDR2 LQKENI. The CDR3 nucleotides read TGTGCCAGCTCACCCCCGGCGGACGGTCGGACCCAGTACTTC. As protein: CASSPPADGRTQYF.

This chain connects TRBV18 to TRBJ1-6; no firm D call. V lost 2 bases and J 14 bases, leaving 13 bases between the germline ends. In germline, CDR1 is KGHSH, CDR2 LQKENI. This CDR3 comprises 13 residues. Here the CDR3 reads CASSPMAAKSLHF. The CDR3, as DNA: TGTGCCAGCTCACCAATGGCAGCGAAGTCCCTCCACTTT.

For this clone: An end of the junction does not agree with germline; a read error may underlie this. The J gene is TRBJ1-3, the V gene TRBV4-1, with D unresolved. This CDR3 is 15 amino acids long. The germline CDR1 and CDR2 sequences are MGHRA and YSYEKL. In nucleotides, the CDR3 is TGCGCCAGCAGTCAAGCGGAGCGTTTGGGAAACACCATATATTTT. This codes for CASSQAERLGNTIYF.

This clone was found a few times. V gene TRBV18 combines with J gene TRBJ1-1, with 12 bases that match TRBD1. Trimming took 5 bases from V and 3 from J; bases not matched to a gene: 7. CDR3 length: 16 residues. CDR1 KGHSH and CDR2 LQKENI come from the germline V gene. The CDR3, as DNA: TGTGCCAGCTCATCGGGACAGGGGGCGAAGGACACTGAAGCTTTCTTT. This gives the protein CASSSGQGAKDTEAFF.

The chain employs TRBV13 and TRBJ2-1, with 8 bases that match TRBD2. The germline gives CDR1 PRHDT, CDR2 FYEKMQ (reference sequence). This CDR3 is 15 amino acids long. V lost 5 bases and J lost 10; bases outside the gene matches: 13. This chain's CDR3 is CASSDSRAGGKEQFF. CDR3 sequence (DNA): TGTGCCAGCAGCGATAGCAGGGCGGGGGGAAAGGAGCAGTTCTTC.

This clone was found a few times. The chain employs TRBV19 and TRBJ1-2; D is uncertain. V lost 1 base to trimming and J lost 0 bases, with 6 bases between them. CDR1 and CDR2 from the germline V gene are LNHDA and SQIVND (reference sequence). The CDR3 spans 14 residues. CDR3: CASSIATTNYGYTF. The CDR3, as DNA: TGTGCCAGTAGTATAGCGACAACTAACTATGGCTACACCTTC.

The chain joins TRBV16 to TRBJ2-7; no reliable D call. CDR1 and CDR2 from the germline V gene are KGHSY and FQNENV. V was trimmed by 2 bases and J by 2 bases, leaving 10 bases between them. The CDR3 length is 14 residues. CDR3 amino acids: CASSQRNNPYEQYF. CDR3 nucleotides: TGTGCCAGCAGCCAAAGAAACAACCCCTACGAGCAGTACTTC. Filled out from reference TRBV16 and TRBJ2-7, the complete variable domain reads GEEVAQTPKHLVRGEGQKAKLYCAPIKGHSYVFWYQQVLKNEFKFLISFQNENVFDETGMPKERFSAKCLPNSPCSLEIQATKLEDSAVYFCASSQRNNPYEQYFGPGTRLTVT.

The V gene is TRBV9, the J gene TRBJ2-3, with D perhaps TRBD2 (6 bases). Germline values: CDR1 SGDLS, CDR2 YYNGEE. The V end lost 0 bases, the J end lost 1 base, and 12 bases lay between the germline ends. This CDR3 has 16 residues. CDR3 in amino acids: CASSVGGRRGTDTQYF. In DNA form, the CDR3 reads TGTGCCAGCAGCGTAGGAGGGAGGAGAGGCACAGATACGCAGTATTTT.

V usage is TRBV11-2 and J usage is TRBJ1-5, with 10 nucleotides matching TRBD1. After removal of 8 bases from V and 6 bases from J, the junction contained 16 bases not matched to a gene. There are 17 residues in the CDR3. In germline, CDR1 is SGHAT, CDR2 FQNNGV. CDR3 nucleotide sequence: TGTGCCAGCTCTACCGGGGGGGGACAGGGGAGCGGTCAGCCCCAGCATTTT. Protein sequence: CASSTGGGQGSGQPQHF. The full variable domain, completed using reference TRBV11-2 and TRBJ1-5, is EAGVAQSPRYKIIEKRQSVAFWCNPISGHATLYWYQQILGQGPKLLIQFQNNGVVDDSQLPKDRFSAERLKGVDSTLKIQPAKLEDSAVYLCASSTGGGQGSGQPQHFGDGTRLSIL.

The genes are TRBV5-1 and TRBJ2-5, with D unclear. From germline, CDR1 is SGHRS and CDR2 YFSETQ. Deletions cut 0 bases from V and 2 bases from J, with 8 bases between. The CDR3 runs 14 residues. CDR3 sequence: CASSLGLHQETQYF. The CDR3 bases are TGCGCCAGCAGCTTGGGGCTGCATCAAGAGACCCAGTACTTC.

By its share, this clone is medium-sized. The CDR3 DNA follows: TGTGCCAGCAGTTATAAGGGGGACACCTACGAGCAGTACTTC. Protein product: CASSYKGDTYEQYF. The rearrangement links TRBV6-5 to TRBJ2-7, with D perhaps matching TRBD1 (6 bases). Germline V lookup: CDR1 MNHEY, CDR2 SVGAGI. The CDR3 runs to 14 residues. The ends were cut back, 3 bases at V and 2 bases at J, with 11 bases in the middle.

This chain connects TRBV2 to TRBJ2-7, with TRBD1 as a possible D gene (5 bases). V shed 7 bases and J shed 3 bases, with 13 bases lying between them. The germline V gene encodes CDR1 SNHLY and CDR2 FYNNEI. The CDR3 length is 13 residues. In DNA form, the CDR3 reads TGTGCCAGCAAACGTTGGGGCGGCTACGAGCAGTACTTC. The encoded protein is CASKRWGGYEQYF.

The V and J genes are TRBV4-1 and TRBJ1-2; D is ambiguous. The CDR3 length is 15 residues. V was pared by 4 bases and J by 0 bases, with 12 bases between. Looked up from germline, CDR1 is MGHRA and CDR2 is YSYEKL. The DNA for the CDR3 is TGCGCCAGCAGCCTCCTGACTAACGCTAACTATGGCTACACCTTC. Its protein is CASSLLTNANYGYTF.

The CDR3 reads CASSPTGGSPTEKLFF. The CDR3 DNA reads TGTGCCAGCAGCCCTACGGGGGGCAGCCCGACGGAAAAACTGTTTTTT. J is TRBJ1-4 and V is TRBV7-2; a weak D match, TRBD1 (6 bases). Trimming took off 5 bases at V and 8 bases at J, with 21 bases between the two ends. CDR3 length: 16 residues. Per the germline V gene, CDR1 is SGHTA and CDR2 is FQGNSA. The full variable domain, in which reference TRBV7-2 and TRBJ1-4 provide the parts outside the CDR3, is GAGVSQSPSNKVTEKGKDVELRCDPISGHTALYWYRQSLGQGLEFLIYFQGNSAPDKSGLPSDRFSAERTGGSVSTLTIQRTQQEDSAVYLCASSPTGGSPTEKLFFGSGTQLSVL.

J is TRBJ2-3 and V is TRBV15; D may match TRBD1 or TRBD2 (6 bases each). The V gene lost 4 bases and the J gene lost 3 bases, with 14 bases spanning the gap. The CDR3 spans 15 residues. Germline values: CDR1 LNHNV, CDR2 YYDKDF (reference sequence). In DNA form, the CDR3 reads TGTGCCACCAGCATGGAGGGGGACGGGACAGATACGCAGTATTTT. Translated: CATSMEGDGTDTQYF.